In its sample, the clone carrying this T cell receptor beta chain was seen a few times. The antigen remains unidentified. Study-level results: The TCR gene usage of tumor memory CD4+ T cells clustered together with blood and lymph node memory CD4+ cells and with lymph node naive CD4+ cells.

There are 14 residues in the CDR3. The V gene end was trimmed by 7 bases and the J gene end by 4 bases; junction bases not matched to a gene: 6. Germline V gene lookup returns CDR1 MNHEY and CDR2 SVGAGI. MiXCR, applied by TCRdb to the 5' RACE reads, yields one record per CDR3 protein. The table includes about 64,000 distinct CDR3 sequences, 20% to 25% detected once. The sequenced sample was memory CD4+ T cells sorted from a lymph node. Subset given: memory CD4+ T cells, CD4+CD45RO+CD25-. V and J are TRBV6-5 and TRBJ1-3; 8 bases line up with TRBD1. The source of this sequence is a female donor with breast cancer. Written as DNA, the CDR3 is TGTGCCAGCATCCCCACAGGGGGAGGAAACACCATATATTTT. Translation: CASIPTGGGNTIYF.